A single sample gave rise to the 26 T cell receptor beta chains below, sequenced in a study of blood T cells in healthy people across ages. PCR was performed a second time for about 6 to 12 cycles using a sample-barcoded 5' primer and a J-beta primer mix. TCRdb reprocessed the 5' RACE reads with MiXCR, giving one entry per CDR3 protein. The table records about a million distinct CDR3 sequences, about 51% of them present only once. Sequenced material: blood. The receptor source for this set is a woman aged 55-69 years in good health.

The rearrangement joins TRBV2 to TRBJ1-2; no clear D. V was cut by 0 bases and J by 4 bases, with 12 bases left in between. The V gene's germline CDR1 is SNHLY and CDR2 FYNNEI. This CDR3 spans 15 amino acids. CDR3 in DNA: TGTGCCAGCAGTGAAGCGCGGTACAGCACCTATGGCTACACCTTC. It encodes CASSEARYSTYGYTF.

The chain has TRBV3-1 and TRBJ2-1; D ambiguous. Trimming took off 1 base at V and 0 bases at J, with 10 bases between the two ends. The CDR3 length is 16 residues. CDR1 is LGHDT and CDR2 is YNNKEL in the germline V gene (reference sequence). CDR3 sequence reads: CASSQGGPSSYNEQFF. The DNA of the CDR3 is TGTGCCAGCAGCCAAGGAGGTCCGAGCTCCTACAATGAGCAGTTCTTC.

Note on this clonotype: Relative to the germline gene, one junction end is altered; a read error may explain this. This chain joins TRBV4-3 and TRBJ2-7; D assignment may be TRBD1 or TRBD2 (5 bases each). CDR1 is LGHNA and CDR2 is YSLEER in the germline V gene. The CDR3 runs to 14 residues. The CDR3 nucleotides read TGCGCCAGCAACCAAGGGACGGAGACCTACGAGCAGTACTTC. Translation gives CASNQGTETYEQYF.

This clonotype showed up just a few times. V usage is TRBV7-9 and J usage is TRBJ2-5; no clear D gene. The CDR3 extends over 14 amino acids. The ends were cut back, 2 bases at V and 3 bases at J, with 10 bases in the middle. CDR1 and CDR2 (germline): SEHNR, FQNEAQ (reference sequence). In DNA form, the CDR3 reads TGTGCCAGCAGCTTATCTAGAATAAAAGAGACCCAGTACTTC. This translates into CASSLSRIKETQYF. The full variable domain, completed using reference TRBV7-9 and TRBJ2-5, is DTGVSQNPRHKITKRGQNVTFRCDPISEHNRLYWYRQTLGQGPEFLTYFQNEAQLEKSRLLSDRFSAERPKGSFSTLEIQRTEQGDSAMYLCASSLSRIKETQYFGPGTRLLVL.

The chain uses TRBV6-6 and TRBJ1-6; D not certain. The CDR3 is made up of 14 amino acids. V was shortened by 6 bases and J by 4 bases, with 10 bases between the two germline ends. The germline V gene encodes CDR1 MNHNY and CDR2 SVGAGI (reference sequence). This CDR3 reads CASRPTVYNSPLHF. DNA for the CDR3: TGTGCCAGCAGGCCCACAGTTTATAATTCACCCCTCCACTTT.

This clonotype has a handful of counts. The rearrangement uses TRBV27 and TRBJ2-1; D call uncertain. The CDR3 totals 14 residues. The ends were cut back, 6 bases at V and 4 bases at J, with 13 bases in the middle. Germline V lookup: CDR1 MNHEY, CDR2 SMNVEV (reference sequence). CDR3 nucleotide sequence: TGTGCCAGCAGAACCCTGAATACGTACAATGAGCAGTTCTTC. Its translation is CASRTLNTYNEQFF.

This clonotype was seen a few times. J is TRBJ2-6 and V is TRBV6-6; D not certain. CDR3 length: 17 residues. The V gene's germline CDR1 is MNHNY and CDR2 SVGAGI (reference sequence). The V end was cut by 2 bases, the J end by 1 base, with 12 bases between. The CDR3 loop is CASSYGIVWSGANVLTF. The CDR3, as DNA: TGTGCCAGCAGTTACGGAATAGTTTGGTCTGGGGCCAACGTCCTGACTTTC.

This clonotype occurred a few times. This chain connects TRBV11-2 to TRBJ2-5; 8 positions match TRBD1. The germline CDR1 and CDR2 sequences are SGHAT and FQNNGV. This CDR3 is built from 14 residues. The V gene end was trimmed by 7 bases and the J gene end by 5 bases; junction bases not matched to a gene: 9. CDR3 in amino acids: CASNPGQGGETQYF. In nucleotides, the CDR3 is TGTGCCAGCAACCCCGGACAGGGAGGCGAGACCCAGTACTTC.

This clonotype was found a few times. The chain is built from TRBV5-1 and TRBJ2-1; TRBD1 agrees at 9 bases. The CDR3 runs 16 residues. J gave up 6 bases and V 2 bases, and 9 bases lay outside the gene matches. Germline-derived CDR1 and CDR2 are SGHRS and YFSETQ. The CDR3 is CASSFTSGQGSNEQFF. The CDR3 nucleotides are TGCGCCAGCAGCTTCACCTCGGGACAGGGTAGCAATGAGCAGTTCTTC.

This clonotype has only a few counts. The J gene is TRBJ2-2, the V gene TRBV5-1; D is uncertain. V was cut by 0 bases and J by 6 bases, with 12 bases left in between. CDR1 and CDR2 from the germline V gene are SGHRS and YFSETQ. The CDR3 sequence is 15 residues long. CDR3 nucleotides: TGCGCCAGCAGCTTGGGTCAGGACGTTCCCGGGGAGCTGTTTTTT. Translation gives CASSLGQDVPGELFF. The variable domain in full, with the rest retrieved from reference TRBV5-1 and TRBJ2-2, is KAGVTQTPRYLIKTRGQQVTLSCSPISGHRSVSWYQQTPGQGLQFLFEYFSETQRNKGNFPGRFSGRQFSNSRSEMNVSTLELGDSALYLCASSLGQDVPGELFFGEGSRLTVL.

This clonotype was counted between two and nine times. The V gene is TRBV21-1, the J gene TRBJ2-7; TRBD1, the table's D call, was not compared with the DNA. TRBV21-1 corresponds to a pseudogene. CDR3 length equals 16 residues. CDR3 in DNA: TGTGCCAGCAGCAACTACGAGACAGACTCCCAATACGAGCAGTACTTC. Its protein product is CASSNYETDSQYEQYF.

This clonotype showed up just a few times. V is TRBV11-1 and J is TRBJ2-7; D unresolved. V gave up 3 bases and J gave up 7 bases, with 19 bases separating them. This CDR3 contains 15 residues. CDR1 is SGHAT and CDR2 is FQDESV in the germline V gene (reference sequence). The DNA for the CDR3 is TGTGCCAGCAGCTTGGCCAGCCCCCGGTACAGTGAGCAGTACTTC. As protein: CASSLASPRYSEQYF.

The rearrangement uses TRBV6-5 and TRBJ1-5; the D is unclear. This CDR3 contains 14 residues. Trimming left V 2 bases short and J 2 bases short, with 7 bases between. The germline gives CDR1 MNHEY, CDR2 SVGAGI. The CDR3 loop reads CASSYAAGNQPQHF. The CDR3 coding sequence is TGTGCCAGCAGTTACGCGGCGGGCAATCAGCCCCAGCATTTT.

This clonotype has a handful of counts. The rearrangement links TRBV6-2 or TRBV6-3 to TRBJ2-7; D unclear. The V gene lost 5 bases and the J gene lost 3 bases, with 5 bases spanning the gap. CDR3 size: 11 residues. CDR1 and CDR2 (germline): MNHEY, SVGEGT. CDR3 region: CASSGFYEQYF. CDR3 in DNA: TGTGCCAGCAGTGGGTTCTACGAGCAGTACTTC.

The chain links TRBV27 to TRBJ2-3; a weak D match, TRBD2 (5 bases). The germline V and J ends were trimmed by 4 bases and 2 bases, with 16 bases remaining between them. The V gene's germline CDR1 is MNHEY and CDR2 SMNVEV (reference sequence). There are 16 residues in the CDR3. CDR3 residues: CASSSPNRGHTDTQYF. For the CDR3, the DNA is TGTGCCAGCAGTTCCCCCAACCGGGGTCACACAGATACGCAGTATTTT.

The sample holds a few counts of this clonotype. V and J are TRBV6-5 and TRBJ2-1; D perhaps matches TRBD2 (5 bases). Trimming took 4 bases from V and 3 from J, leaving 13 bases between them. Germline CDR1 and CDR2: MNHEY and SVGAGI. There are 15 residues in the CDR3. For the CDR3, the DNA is TGTGCCAGCAGTTCCCAAATAGCGTACTACAATGAGCAGTTCTTC. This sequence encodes CASSSQIAYYNEQFF.

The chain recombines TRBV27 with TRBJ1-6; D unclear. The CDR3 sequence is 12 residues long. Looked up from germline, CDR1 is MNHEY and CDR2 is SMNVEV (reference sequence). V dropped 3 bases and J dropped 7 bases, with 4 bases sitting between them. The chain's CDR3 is CASSLMNSPLHF. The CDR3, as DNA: TGTGCCAGCAGTTTGATGAATTCACCCCTCCACTTT.

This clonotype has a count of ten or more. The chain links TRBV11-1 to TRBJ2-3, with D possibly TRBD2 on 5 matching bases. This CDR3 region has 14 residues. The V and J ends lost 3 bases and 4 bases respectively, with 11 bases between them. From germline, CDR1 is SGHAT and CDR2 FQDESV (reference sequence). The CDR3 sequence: CASSLQTGADTQYF. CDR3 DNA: TGTGCCAGCAGCTTGCAAACCGGGGCAGATACGCAGTATTTT.

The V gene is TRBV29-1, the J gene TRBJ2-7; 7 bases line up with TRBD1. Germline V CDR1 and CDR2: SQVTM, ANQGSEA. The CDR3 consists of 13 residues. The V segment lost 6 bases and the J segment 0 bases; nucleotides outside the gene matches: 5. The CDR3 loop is CSVRRDSSYEQYF. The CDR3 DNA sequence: TGCAGCGTGAGACGGGACAGCTCCTACGAGCAGTACTTC.

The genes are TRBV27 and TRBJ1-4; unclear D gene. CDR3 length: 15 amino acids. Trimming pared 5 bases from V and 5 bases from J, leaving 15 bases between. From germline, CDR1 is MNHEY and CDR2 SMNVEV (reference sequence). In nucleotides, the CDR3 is TGTGCCAGCAGTGTAACAACCGGGTTAAATGAAAAACTGTTTTTT. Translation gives CASSVTTGLNEKLFF.

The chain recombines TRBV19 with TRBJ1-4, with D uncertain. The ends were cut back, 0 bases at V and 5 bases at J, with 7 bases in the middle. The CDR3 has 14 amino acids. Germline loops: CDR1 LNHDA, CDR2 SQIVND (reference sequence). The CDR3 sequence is CASSIDQVNEKLFF. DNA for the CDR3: TGTGCCAGTAGTATAGACCAGGTGAATGAAAAACTGTTTTTT.

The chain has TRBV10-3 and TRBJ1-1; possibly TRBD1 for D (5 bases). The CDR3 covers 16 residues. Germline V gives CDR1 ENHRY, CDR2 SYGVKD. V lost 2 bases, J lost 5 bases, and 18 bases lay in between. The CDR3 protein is CAISEPGLTIITEAFF. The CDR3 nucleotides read TGTGCCATCAGTGAGCCAGGGCTCACGATCATTACTGAAGCTTTCTTT.

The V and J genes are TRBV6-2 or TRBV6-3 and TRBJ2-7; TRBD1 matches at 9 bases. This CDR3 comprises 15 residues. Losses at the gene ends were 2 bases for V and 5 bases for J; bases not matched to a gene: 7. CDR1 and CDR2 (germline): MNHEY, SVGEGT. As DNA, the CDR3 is TGTGCCAGCAGTTACGGGGGGACAGGGAACAACGAGCAGTACTTC. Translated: CASSYGGTGNNEQYF.

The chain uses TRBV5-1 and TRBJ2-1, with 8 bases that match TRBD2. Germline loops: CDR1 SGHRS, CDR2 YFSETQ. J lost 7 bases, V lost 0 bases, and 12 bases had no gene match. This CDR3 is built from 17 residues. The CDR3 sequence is CASSLAGVAGHFNEQFF. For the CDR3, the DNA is TGCGCCAGCAGCTTGGCCGGGGTAGCGGGACACTTTAATGAGCAGTTCTTC.

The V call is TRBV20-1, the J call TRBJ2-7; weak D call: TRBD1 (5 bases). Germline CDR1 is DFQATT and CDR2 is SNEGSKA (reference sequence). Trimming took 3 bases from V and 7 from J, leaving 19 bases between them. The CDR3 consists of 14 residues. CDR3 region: CSARTEINLGEQYF. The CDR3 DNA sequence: TGCAGTGCTAGGACAGAAATAAACCTTGGTGAGCAGTACTTC.

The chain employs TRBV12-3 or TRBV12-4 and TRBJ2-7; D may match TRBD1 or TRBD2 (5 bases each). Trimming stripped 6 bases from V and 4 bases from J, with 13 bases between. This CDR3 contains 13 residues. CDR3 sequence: CASSKGRGYEQYF. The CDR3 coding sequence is TGTGCCAGCAGCAAGGGACGTGGGTACGAGCAGTACTTC.